This TCR beta chain was recovered during a study of OX40 agonist ivuxolimab in advanced cancers. Assay used: immunoSEQ multiplex PCR; TCRdb lists only in-frame clones, some missing. The sample records approximately 90,000 clones, 89% being singletons. Trimming removed 0 bases from V and 5 bases from J, with 16 bases in between. There are 16 residues in the CDR3. From germline, CDR1 is MGHRA and CDR2 YSYEKL. The chain is built from TRBV4-1 and TRBJ1-1, with D maybe TRBD1 (5 bases). The sequenced sample was CD4+ or CD8+ T cells sorted from blood, obtained in a trial of the OX40 agonist ivuxolimab. This receptor was identified in an adult with an advanced solid tumor such as melanoma, head and neck, liver or kidney cancer. The chain's CDR3 is CASSQDFYQGGTEAFF. CDR3 coding DNA: TGCGCCAGCAGCCAAGATTTCTACCAGGGAGGTACTGAAGCTTTCTTT.